There are a few counts of the clone carrying this T cell receptor (beta chain). The data derive from a study of early T cells in non-severe SARS-CoV-2 infection. TCRdb reanalysed the 5' RACE reads using MiXCR and keeps one entry per CDR3 protein. The sample includes about 110,000 distinct CDR3 sequences, about 12% of them seen just once. V shed 1 base, J shed 6 bases, and the junction held 2 bases outside the gene matches. Germline assignment: CDR1 LNHNV and CDR2 YYDKDF (reference sequence). The CDR3 sequence is 15 residues long. The chain joins TRBV15 to TRBJ2-1; 11 positions agree with TRBD2. The clonotype originates from an adult who was a healthcare worker with PCR-confirmed SARS-CoV-2 infection or an uninfected control (not recorded which). Sequenced sample: whole blood. The CDR3 region has the DNA TGTGCCACCAGCAGAGGACTAGCGGGAACCAATGAGCAGTTCTTC. Its protein product is CATSRGLAGTNEQFF.